Listed below are T cell receptor beta chains from one sample, sequenced in a study of cytomegalovirus exposure and HLA in healthy donors. Produced via immunoSEQ multiplex PCR; TCRdb's table is partial and in-frame only. The sample has hundreds of thousands of clones, just over 75% seen once. Sequencing was performed on PBMCs. The receptors come from a man between 18 and 29 years old in good health and CMV-seronegative. Both conserved end residues are part of each CDR3. The D gene is left open where the match is weak. For some rows the clone size is stated as once, few or many, or as a class when expanded; others skip it.

J gene: TRBJ1-1; D gene: .; V gene: TRBV29-1; clone size: once; CDR3 DNA: TGCAGCGTTGAGACAGGTAAGAGGGACACTGAAGCTTTCTTT; CDR3 protein: CSVETGKRDTEAFF
J gene: TRBJ2-7; D gene: TRBD2; V gene: TRBV10-2; clone size: .; CDR3 DNA: TGCGCCACCCTTCTAGCGGGAGTCGAGCAGTACTTC; CDR3 protein: CATLLAGVEQYF
J gene: TRBJ2-7; D gene: TRBD1; V gene: TRBV7-9; clone size: .; CDR3 DNA: TGTGCCAGCAGCTCAACGGCTGGACAGGGGGCTTGGGAGCAGTACTTC; CDR3 protein: CASSSTAGQGAWEQYF
J gene: TRBJ1-2; D gene: TRBD1; V gene: TRBV13; clone size: .; CDR3 DNA: TGTGCCAGCAGCGCCAACAGGGGGCTCGGTGACTATGGCTACACCTTC; CDR3 protein: CASSANRGLGDYGYTF
J gene: TRBJ1-2; D gene: TRBD1; V gene: TRBV4-1; clone size: .; CDR3 DNA: TGCGCCAGCAGCCACAGGACAGGGTTCAACTATGGCTACACCTTC; CDR3 protein: CASSHRTGFNYGYTF
J gene: TRBJ1-3; D gene: .; V gene: TRBV30; clone size: .; CDR3 DNA: TGTGCCTGGAGTGTTTCGCTATCTGGAAACACCATATATTTT; CDR3 protein: CAWSVSLSGNTIYF
J gene: TRBJ2-7; D gene: TRBD1; V gene: TRBV27; clone size: .; CDR3 DNA: TGTGCCAGCAGTTCTCCACAGGGGGGTGTCGGGTACGAGCAGTACTTC; CDR3 protein: CASSSPQGGVGYEQYF
J gene: TRBJ2-7; D gene: TRBD1; V gene: TRBV5-1; clone size: .; CDR3 DNA: TGCGCCAGCAGCTTGGCGGCAGGGGGCCCCTACGAGCAGTACTTC; CDR3 protein: CASSLAAGGPYEQYF
J gene: TRBJ2-2; D gene: TRBD2; V gene: TRBV6-5; clone size: .; CDR3 DNA: TGTGCCAGCAGGGGGGAGGGCTACACCGGGGAGCTGTTTTTT; CDR3 protein: CASRGEGYTGELFF
J gene: TRBJ2-6; D gene: .; V gene: TRBV4-1; clone size: .; CDR3 DNA: TGCGCCAGCAGCCACGACCTGCGGCGTCGAACCGTAAGCTCTGGGGCCAACGTCCTGACTTTC; CDR3 protein: CASSHDLRRRTVSSGANVLTF
J gene: TRBJ2-1; D gene: TRBD2; V gene: TRBV19; clone size: few; CDR3 DNA: TGTGCCAGCCGGAGTCGGGAGGGCGACCACAATGAGCAGTTCTTC; CDR3 protein: CASRSREGDHNEQFF
J gene: TRBJ2-7; D gene: .; V gene: TRBV18; clone size: .; CDR3 DNA: TGTGCCAGCTCACCACCGGGGGCGGGAGCACGGTACGAGCAGTACTTC; CDR3 protein: CASSPPGAGARYEQYF
J gene: TRBJ1-2; D gene: TRBD1; V gene: TRBV19; clone size: once; CDR3 DNA: TGTGCCAGTAGTGCTACCGAGACAGGGGACTATGGCTACACCTTC; CDR3 protein: CASSATETGDYGYTF
J gene: TRBJ1-5; D gene: .; V gene: TRBV19; clone size: .; CDR3 DNA: TGTGCCAGTACCCCCTTGTGGGGGCAAGGTCAGCCCCAGCATTTT; CDR3 protein: CASTPLWGQGQPQHF
J gene: TRBJ2-3; D gene: .; V gene: TRBV7-6; clone size: .; CDR3 DNA: TGTGCCAGCAGCTTACCCTTTGGGCCAGATACGCAGTATTTT; CDR3 protein: CASSLPFGPDTQYF
J gene: TRBJ1-5; D gene: .; V gene: TRBV25-1; clone size: .; CDR3 DNA: TGTGCCAGCAGTGATCAGGGCTCTCCAGGGGAGCCCCAGCATTTT; CDR3 protein: CASSDQGSPGEPQHF
J gene: TRBJ2-7; D gene: TRBD2; V gene: TRBV2; clone size: .; CDR3 DNA: TGTGCCAGCAGCCGGGGGGGGGTAAAATCCTACGAGCAGTACTTC; CDR3 protein: CASSRGGVKSYEQYF
J gene: TRBJ2-7; D gene: TRBD1; V gene: TRBV7-8; clone size: once; CDR3 DNA: TGTGCCAGCAGCCCGTCGGGACAGGCAAGGAACGAGCAGTACTTC; CDR3 protein: CASSPSGQARNEQYF
J gene: TRBJ2-6; D gene: TRBD1; V gene: TRBV30; clone size: .; CDR3 DNA: TGTGCCTGGAGTGTAACGGGACAGGGGACTGGGGCCAACGTCCTGACTTTC; CDR3 protein: CAWSVTGQGTGANVLTF
J gene: TRBJ2-7; D gene: .; V gene: TRBV11-2; clone size: .; CDR3 DNA: TGTGCCAGCAGCTTACAACGGGGTGCCTACGAGCAGTACTTC; CDR3 protein: CASSLQRGAYEQYF
J gene: TRBJ1-1; D gene: .; V gene: TRBV5-1; clone size: .; CDR3 DNA: TGCGCCAGCAGCTTGGACACGGGCACTGAAGCTTTCTTT; CDR3 protein: CASSLDTGTEAFF
J gene: TRBJ1-1; D gene: .; V gene: TRBV18; clone size: once; CDR3 DNA: TGTGCCAGCTCCGGAGGTGGGGGGGCCACGACTGAAGCTTTCTTT; CDR3 protein: CASSGGGGATTEAFF
J gene: TRBJ2-7; D gene: .; V gene: TRBV28; clone size: .; CDR3 DNA: TGTGCCAGCAGTCTTTACATGACTTACGAGCAGTACTTC; CDR3 protein: CASSLYMTYEQYF
J gene: TRBJ2-3; D gene: TRBD2; V gene: TRBV27; clone size: .; CDR3 DNA: TGTGCCAGCAGTCTAACTAGCGGGGCAGATACGCAGTATTTT; CDR3 protein: CASSLTSGADTQYF
J gene: TRBJ1-4; D gene: .; V gene: TRBV6-1; clone size: .; CDR3 DNA: TGTGCCAGCAGTGGATGGGGGGGCGGTAATGAAAAACTGTTTTTT; CDR3 protein: CASSGWGGGNEKLFF
J gene: TRBJ2-1; D gene: .; V gene: TRBV2; clone size: .; CDR3 DNA: TGCGCCAGCAGTATGGGAGCCTACAATGAGCAGTTCTTC; CDR3 protein: CASSMGAYNEQFF
J gene: TRBJ1-1; D gene: .; V gene: TRBV5-1; clone size: .; CDR3 DNA: TGCGCCAGCAGCTCGCCAGGGCAGGGAAACACTGAAGCTTTCTTT; CDR3 protein: CASSSPGQGNTEAFF
J gene: TRBJ1-2; D gene: .; V gene: TRBV5-1; clone size: .; CDR3 DNA: TGCGCCAGCAGCTTGTCGGGGAACTATGGCTACACCTTC; CDR3 protein: CASSLSGNYGYTF
J gene: TRBJ1-2; D gene: TRBD1; V gene: TRBV5-4; clone size: once; CDR3 DNA: TGTGCCAGCAGCTCCGACAGGGACGTCCATGGCTACACCTTC; CDR3 protein: CASSSDRDVHGYTF
J gene: TRBJ2-1; D gene: TRBD2; V gene: TRBV11-1; clone size: few; CDR3 DNA: TGTGCCAGCAGCCAACCCAGACGCGGGGGGGCCCTACGCAATGAGCAGTTCTTC; CDR3 protein: CASSQPRRGGALRNEQFF
J gene: TRBJ2-1; D gene: .; V gene: TRBV10-3; clone size: .; CDR3 DNA: TGTGCCATCAGTGCCCCCTCGGCGGGCCATGAGCAGTTCTTC; CDR3 protein: CAISAPSAGHEQFF
J gene: TRBJ2-2; D gene: TRBD2; V gene: TRBV19; clone size: .; CDR3 DNA: TGTGCCAGTAGTGGTTGGGCGGGAGGGCCGGGCACCGGGGAGCTGTTTTTT; CDR3 protein: CASSGWAGGPGTGELFF
J gene: TRBJ2-4; D gene: .; V gene: TRBV28; clone size: .; CDR3 DNA: TGTGCCAGCATGATTGTCGGGTCCAAAAACATTCAGTACTTC; CDR3 protein: CASMIVGSKNIQYF
J gene: TRBJ2-7; D gene: TRBD1; V gene: TRBV7-3; clone size: .; CDR3 DNA: TGTGCCAGCAGCTTAATGGGCGGGCGACAGGGTGAGCAGTACTTC; CDR3 protein: CASSLMGGRQGEQYF
J gene: TRBJ2-7; D gene: TRBD1; V gene: TRBV4-1; clone size: .; CDR3 DNA: TGCGCCAGCAGCCTCCGGGACCAGGGGGCCTACGAGCAGTACTTC; CDR3 protein: CASSLRDQGAYEQYF
J gene: TRBJ1-1; D gene: .; V gene: TRBV29-1; clone size: .; CDR3 DNA: TGCAGCGTTTTGGCCCTGGGGGCTAAGGGTGAAGCTTTCTTT; CDR3 protein: CSVLALGAKGEAFF